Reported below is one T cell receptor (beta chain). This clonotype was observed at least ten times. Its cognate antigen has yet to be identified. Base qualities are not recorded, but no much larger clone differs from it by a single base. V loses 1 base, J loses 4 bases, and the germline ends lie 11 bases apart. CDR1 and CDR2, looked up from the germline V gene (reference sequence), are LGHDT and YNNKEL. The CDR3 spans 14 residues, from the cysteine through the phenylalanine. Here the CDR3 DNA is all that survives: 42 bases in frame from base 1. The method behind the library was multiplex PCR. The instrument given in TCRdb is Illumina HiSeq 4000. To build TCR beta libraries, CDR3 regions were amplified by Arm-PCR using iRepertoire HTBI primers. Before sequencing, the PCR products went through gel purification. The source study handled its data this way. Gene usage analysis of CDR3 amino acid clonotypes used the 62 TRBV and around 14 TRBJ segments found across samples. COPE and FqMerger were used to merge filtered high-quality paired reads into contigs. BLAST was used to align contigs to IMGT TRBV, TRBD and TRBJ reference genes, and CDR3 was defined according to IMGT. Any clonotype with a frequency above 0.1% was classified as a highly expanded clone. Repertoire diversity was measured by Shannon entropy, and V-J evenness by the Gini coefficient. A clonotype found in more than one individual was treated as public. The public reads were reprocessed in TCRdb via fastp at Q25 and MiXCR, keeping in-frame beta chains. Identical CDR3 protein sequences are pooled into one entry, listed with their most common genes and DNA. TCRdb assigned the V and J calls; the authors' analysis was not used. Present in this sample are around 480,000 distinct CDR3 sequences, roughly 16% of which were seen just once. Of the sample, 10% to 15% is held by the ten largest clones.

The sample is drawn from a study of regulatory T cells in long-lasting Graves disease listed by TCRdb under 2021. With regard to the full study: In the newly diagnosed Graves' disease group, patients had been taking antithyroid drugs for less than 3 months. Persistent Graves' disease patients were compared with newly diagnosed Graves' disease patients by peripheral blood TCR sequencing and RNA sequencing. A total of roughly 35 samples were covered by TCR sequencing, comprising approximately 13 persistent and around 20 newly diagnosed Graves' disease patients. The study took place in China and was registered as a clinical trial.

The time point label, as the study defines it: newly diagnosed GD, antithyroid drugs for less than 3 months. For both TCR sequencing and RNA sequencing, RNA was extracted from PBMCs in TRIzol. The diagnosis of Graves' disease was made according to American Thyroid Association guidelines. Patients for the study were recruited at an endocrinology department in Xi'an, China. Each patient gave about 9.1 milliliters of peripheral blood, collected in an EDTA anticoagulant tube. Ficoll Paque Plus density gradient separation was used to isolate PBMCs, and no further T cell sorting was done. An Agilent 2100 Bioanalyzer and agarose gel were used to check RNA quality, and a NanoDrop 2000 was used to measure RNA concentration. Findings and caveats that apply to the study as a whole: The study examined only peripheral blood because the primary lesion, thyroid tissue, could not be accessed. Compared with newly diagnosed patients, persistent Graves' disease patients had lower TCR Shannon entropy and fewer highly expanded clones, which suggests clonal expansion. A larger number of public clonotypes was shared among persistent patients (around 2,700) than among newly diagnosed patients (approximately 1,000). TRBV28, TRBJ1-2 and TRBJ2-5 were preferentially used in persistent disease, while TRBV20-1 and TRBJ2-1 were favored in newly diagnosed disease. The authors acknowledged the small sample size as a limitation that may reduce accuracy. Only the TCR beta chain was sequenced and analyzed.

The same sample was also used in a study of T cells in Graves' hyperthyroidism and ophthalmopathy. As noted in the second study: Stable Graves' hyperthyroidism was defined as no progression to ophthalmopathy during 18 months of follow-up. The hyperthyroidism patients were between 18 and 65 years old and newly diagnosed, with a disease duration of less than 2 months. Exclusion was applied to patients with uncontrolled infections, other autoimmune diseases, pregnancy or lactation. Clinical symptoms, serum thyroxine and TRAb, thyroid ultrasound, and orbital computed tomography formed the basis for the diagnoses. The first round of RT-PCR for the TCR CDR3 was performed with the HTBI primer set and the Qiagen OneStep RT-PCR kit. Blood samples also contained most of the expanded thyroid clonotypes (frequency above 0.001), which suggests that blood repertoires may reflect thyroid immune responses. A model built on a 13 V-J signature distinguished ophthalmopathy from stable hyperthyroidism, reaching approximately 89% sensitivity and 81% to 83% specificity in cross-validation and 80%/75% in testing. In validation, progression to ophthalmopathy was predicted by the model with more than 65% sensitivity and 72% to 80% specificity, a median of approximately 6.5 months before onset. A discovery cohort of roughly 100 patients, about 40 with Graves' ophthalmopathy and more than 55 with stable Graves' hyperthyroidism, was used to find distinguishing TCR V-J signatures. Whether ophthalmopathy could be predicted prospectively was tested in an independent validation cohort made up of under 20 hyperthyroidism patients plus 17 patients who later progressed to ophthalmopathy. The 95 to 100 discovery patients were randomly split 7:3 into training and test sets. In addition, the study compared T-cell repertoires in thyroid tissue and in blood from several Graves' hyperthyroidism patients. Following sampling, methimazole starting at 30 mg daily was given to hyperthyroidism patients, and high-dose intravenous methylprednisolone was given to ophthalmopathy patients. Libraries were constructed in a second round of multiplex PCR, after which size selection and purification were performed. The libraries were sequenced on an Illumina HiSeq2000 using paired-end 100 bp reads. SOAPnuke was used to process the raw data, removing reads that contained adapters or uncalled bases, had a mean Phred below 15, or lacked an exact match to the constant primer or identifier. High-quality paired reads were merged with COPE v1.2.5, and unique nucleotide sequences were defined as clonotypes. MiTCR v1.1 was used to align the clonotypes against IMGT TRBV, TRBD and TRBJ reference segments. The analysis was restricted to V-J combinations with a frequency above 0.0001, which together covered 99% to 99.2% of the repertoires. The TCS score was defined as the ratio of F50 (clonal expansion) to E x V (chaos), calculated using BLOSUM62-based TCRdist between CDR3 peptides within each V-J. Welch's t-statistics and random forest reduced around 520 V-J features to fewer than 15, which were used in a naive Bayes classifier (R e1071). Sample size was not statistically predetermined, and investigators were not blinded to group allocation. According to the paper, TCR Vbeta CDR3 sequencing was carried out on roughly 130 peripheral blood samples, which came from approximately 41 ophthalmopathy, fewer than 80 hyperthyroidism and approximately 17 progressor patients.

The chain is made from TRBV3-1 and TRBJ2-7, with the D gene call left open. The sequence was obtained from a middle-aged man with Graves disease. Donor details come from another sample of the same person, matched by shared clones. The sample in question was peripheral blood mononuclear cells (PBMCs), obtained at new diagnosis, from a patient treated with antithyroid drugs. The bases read TGTGCCAGCAGCCAAGGTAGCAAGCCATACGAGCAGTACTTC. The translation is CASSQGSKPYEQYF.